This T cell receptor beta chain comes out of a study of cytomegalovirus exposure and HLA in healthy donors. Study summary: Of more than 350 genotyped donors, about 81% clustered with self-reported Caucasian donors.

When sampled, the donors appeared nominally healthy, though they likely had unrecorded immune exposures. In regard to this clone: Its specificity is not known.

The study, taken as a whole, reports: Earlier analysis found most TCR beta V segments productive about 87% or about 30% of the time. The authors judged a highly shared variant cluster likely a sequencing artifact.

CDR1 is SGHTA, CDR2 FQGTGA, per germline. Trimming stripped 6 bases from V and 0 bases from J, with 8 bases between. The CDR3 has 13 amino acids. With 60 Vbeta and 13 Jbeta primers, the PCR was carried out. Repertoires were generated with immunoSEQ multiplex PCR, while TCRdb's copy carries only in-frame clones and drops some. The table lists about 180,000 clones, about 78% of them singletons. V usage is TRBV7-3 and J usage is TRBJ1-1; a weak D match, TRBD1 (6 bases). Input material: PBMCs. The origin of this receptor is a man aged 35 to 55 in good health and CMV-seronegative. CDR3 in amino acids: CASRQGMNTEAFF. CDR3 nucleotide sequence: TGTGCCAGCAGACAGGGCATGAACACTGAAGCTTTCTTT.